One TCR beta chain is described in this entry. This CDR3 contains 13 residues. The V end was cut by 0 bases, the J end by 4 bases, with 6 bases between. The germline V gene encodes CDR1 SGHNT and CDR2 YENEEA. This record belongs to a study of blood T cell repertoires in COVID-19. Across the whole study: Acute and convalescent COVID-19 samples came from the United States, Italy and Spain. PBMCs, B-cell-depleted T cells, or T cells were the source of the cDNA or gDNA that made up the material.

Original processing notes: Using reference gene primer amplification, nucleated cell counts were estimated. Libraries were prepared by immunoSEQ multiplex PCR; TCRdb keeps only in-frame clonotypes and omits some of them. That table supplies the V and J calls and clone size; D and trimming were determined from the DNA. The sample lists about 59,000 clones, around 86% seen once, with around 3.8% in the top ten. Sequencing was done on a sample of peripheral blood. The chain links TRBV11-3 to TRBJ2-5; weak D call: TRBD1 (5 bases). This sequence originates from a woman of 80 years or more with acute or convalescent COVID-19. CDR3 DNA sequence: TGTGCCAGCAGCTTAGATCAGGGAGAGACCCAGTACTTC. Its translation: CASSLDQGETQYF.